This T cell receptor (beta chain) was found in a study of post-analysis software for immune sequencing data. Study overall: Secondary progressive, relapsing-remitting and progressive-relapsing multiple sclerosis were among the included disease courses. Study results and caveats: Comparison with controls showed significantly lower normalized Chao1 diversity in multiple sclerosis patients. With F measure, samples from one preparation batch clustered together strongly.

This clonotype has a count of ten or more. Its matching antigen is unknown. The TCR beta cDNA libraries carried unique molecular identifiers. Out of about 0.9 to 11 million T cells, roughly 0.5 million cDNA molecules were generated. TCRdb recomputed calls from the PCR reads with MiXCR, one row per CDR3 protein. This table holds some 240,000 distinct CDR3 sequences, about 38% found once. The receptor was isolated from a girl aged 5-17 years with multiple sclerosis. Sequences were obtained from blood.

As DNA, the CDR3 is TGTGCCAGCAGTTACTCAGGGTTTGGCAATCAGCCCCAGCATTTT. This encodes CASSYSGFGNQPQHF. V usage is TRBV6-6 and J usage is TRBJ1-5; the D is unclear. Per the germline V gene, CDR1 is MNHNY and CDR2 is SVGAGI (reference sequence). This CDR3 region has 15 residues. The V gene lost 0 bases and the J gene lost 2 bases, with 8 bases spanning the gap.